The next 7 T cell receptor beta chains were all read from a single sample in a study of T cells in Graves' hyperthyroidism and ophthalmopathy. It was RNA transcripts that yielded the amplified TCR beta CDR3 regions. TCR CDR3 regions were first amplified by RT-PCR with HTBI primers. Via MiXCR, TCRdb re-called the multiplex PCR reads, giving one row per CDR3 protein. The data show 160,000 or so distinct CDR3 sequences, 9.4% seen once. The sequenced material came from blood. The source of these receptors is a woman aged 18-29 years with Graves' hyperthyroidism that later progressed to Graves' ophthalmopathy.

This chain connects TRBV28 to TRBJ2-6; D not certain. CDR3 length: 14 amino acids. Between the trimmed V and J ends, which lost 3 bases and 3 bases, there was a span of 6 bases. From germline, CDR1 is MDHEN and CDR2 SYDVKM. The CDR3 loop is CASSFSLGANVLTF. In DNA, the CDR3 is TGTGCCAGCAGTTTCTCCCTTGGGGCCAACGTCCTGACTTTC.

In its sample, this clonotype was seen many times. The CDR3 reads CASSLREGRTGELFF. CDR3 DNA sequence: TGCGCCAGCAGCTTGCGGGAGGGCCGCACCGGGGAGCTGTTTTTT. The chain has TRBV5-1 and TRBJ2-2; 8 nucleotides line up with TRBD2. Germline-derived CDR1 and CDR2 are SGHRS and YFSETQ. V lost 1 base, J lost 4 bases, and 3 bases stayed unmatched. The CDR3 runs 15 residues.

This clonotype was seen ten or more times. The CDR3 loop is CASSYGRIYEQYF. Written as DNA, the CDR3 is TGTGCCAGCAGTTACGGACGGATTTACGAGCAGTACTTC. The chain joins TRBV6-6 to TRBJ2-7, with unresolved D. The CDR3 has 13 residues. Trimming removed 2 bases from V and 4 bases from J, with 9 bases in between. Germline V gene sequence: CDR1 MNHNY, CDR2 SVGAGI (reference sequence).

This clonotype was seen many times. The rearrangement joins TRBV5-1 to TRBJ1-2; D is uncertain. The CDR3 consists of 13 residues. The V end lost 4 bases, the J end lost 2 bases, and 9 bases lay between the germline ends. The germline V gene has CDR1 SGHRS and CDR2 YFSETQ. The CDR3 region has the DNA TGCGCCAGCAGCCCAAGGGCGAACTATGGCTACACCTTC. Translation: CASSPRANYGYTF.

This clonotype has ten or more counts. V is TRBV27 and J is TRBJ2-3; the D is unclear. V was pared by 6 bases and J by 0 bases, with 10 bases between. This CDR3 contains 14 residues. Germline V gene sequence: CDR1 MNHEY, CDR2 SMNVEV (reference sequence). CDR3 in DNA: TGTGCCAGCAGACACGATTATAGCACAGATACGCAGTATTTT. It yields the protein CASRHDYSTDTQYF.

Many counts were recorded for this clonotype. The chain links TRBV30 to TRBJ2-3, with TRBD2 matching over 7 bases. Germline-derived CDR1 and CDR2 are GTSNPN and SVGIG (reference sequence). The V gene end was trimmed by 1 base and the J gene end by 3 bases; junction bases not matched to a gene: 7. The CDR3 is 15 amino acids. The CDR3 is CAWSEKRGRTDTQYF. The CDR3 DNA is TGTGCCTGGAGTGAAAAGCGGGGACGAACAGATACGCAGTATTTT. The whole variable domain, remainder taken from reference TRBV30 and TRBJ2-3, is SQTIHQWPATLVQPVGSPLSLECTVEGTSNPNLYWYRQAAGRGLQLLFYSVGIGQISSEVPQNLSASRPQDRQFILSSKKLLLSDSGFYLCAWSEKRGRTDTQYFGPGTRLTVL.

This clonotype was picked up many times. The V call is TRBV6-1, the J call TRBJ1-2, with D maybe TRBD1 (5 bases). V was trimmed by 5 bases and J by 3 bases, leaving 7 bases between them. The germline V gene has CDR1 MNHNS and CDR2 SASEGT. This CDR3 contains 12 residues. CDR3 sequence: CASSSGDYGYTF. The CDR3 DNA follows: TGTGCCAGCAGTTCGGGGGACTATGGCTACACCTTC.